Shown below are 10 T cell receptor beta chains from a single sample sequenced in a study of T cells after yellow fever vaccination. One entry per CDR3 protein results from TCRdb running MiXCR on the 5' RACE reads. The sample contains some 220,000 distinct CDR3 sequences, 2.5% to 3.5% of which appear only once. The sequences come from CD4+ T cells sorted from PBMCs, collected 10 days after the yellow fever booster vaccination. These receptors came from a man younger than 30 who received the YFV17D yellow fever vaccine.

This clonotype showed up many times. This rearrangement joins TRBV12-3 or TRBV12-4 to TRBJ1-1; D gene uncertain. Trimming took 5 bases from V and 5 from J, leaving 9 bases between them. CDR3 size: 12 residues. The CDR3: CASSKRRTEAFF. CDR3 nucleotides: TGTGCCAGCAGTAAGCGGCGAACTGAAGCTTTCTTT.

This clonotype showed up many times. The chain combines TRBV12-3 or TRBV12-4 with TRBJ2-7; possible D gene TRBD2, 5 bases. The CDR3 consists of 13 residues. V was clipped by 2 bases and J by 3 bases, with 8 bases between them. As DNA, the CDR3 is TGTGCCAGCAGTTTAAGCGGATTCTACGAGCAGTACTTC. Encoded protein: CASSLSGFYEQYF.

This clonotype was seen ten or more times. CDR3 region: CASSEQRGNSPLHF. The DNA of the CDR3 is TGCGCCAGCAGCGAACAGCGGGGGAATTCACCCCTCCACTTT. The chain uses TRBV5-1 and TRBJ1-6, with D tentatively TRBD1 (5 bases). This CDR3 is built from 14 residues. The V end lost 4 bases, the J end lost 7 bases, and 12 bases lay between the germline ends. CDR1 and CDR2 (germline): SGHRS, YFSETQ. Looking up the rest from reference TRBV5-1 and TRBJ1-6 gives the full variable domain: KAGVTQTPRYLIKTRGQQVTLSCSPISGHRSVSWYQQTPGQGLQFLFEYFSETQRNKGNFPGRFSGRQFSNSRSEMNVSTLELGDSALYLCASSEQRGNSPLHFGNGTRLTVT.

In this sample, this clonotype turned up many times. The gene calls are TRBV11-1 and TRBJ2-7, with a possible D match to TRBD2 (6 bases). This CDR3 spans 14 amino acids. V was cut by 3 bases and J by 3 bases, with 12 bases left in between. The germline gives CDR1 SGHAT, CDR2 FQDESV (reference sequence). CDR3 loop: CASSLRLENYEQYF. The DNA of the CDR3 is TGTGCCAGCAGCTTGCGACTAGAAAACTACGAGCAGTACTTC.

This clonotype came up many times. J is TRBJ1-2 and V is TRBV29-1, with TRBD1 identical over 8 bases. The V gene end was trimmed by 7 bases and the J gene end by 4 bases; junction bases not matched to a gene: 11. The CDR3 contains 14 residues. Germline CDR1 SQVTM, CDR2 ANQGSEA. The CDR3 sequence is CSARQGRRPYGYTF. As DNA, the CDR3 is TGCAGCGCCCGACAGGGGCGTCGCCCCTATGGCTACACCTTC.

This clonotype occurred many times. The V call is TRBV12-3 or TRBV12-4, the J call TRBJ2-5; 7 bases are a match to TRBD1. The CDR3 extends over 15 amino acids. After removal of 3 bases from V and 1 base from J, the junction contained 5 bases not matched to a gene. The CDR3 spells CASSFRGHSQETQYF. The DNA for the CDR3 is TGTGCCAGCAGTTTTAGGGGGCATTCCCAAGAGACCCAGTACTTC.

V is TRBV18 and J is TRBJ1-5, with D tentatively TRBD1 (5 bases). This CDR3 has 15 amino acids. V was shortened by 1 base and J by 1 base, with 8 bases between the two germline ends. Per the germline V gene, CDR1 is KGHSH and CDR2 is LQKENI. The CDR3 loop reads CASSPRGGSNQPQHF. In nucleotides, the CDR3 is TGTGCCAGCTCACCACGGGGGGGAAGCAATCAGCCCCAGCATTTT. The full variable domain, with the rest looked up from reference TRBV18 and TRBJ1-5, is NAGVMQNPRHLVRRRGQEARLRCSPMKGHSHVYWYRQLPEEGLKFMVYLQKENIIDESGMPKERFSAEFPKEGPSILRIQQVVRGDSAAYFCASSPRGGSNQPQHFGDGTRLSIL.

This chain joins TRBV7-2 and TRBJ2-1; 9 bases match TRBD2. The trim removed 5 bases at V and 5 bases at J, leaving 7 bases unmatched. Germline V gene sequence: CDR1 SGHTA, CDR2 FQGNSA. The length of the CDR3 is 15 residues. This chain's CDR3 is CASSPTRLADNEQFF. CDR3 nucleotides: TGTGCCAGCAGCCCGACGCGACTAGCGGACAATGAGCAGTTCTTC.

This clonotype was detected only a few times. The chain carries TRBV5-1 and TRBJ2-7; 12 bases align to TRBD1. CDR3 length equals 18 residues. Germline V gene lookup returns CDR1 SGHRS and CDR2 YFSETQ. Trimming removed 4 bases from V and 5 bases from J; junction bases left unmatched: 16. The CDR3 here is CASSPIPGQGAYRNEQYV. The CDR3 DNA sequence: TGCGCCAGCAGCCCGATACCGGGACAGGGGGCCTATCGAAACGAGCAGTACGTC.

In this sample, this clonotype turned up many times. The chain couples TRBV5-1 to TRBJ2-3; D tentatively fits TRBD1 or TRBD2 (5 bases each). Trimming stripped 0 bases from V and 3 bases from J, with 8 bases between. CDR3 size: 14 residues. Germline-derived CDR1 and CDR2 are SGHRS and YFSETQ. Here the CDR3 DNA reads TGCGCCAGCAGCTTGGGGGGGATGACAGATACGCAGTATTTT. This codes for CASSLGGMTDTQYF. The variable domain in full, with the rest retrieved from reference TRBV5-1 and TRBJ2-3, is KAGVTQTPRYLIKTRGQQVTLSCSPISGHRSVSWYQQTPGQGLQFLFEYFSETQRNKGNFPGRFSGRQFSNSRSEMNVSTLELGDSALYLCASSLGGMTDTQYFGPGTRLTVL.